This T cell receptor beta chain was sequenced for a study of blood T cell repertoires in COVID-19. Libraries were prepared by immunoSEQ multiplex PCR; TCRdb keeps only in-frame clonotypes and omits some of them. The sample has roughly 190,000 clones; approximately 80% are singletons. CDR1 MDHEN and CDR2 SYDVKM come from the germline V gene. V was shortened by 2 bases and J by 3 bases, with 8 bases between the two germline ends. This CDR3 comprises 13 residues. The sequence derives from a man aged 40-49 years who had recovered from COVID-19. Sequencing used PBMCs or T cells enriched from blood (not recorded which). The chain has TRBV28 and TRBJ2-7, with D unresolved. The CDR3 region is CASSLTAYYEQYF. DNA for the CDR3: TGTGCCAGCAGTTTAACCGCCTACTACGAGCAGTACTTC.